A selection of T cell receptor beta chains follows, all from one sample in a study of shared clonotypes between healthy human individuals. Sequencing was performed with immunoSEQ multiplex PCR; in TCRdb, only in-frame clones are kept and a portion is missing. The table shows approximately 470,000 clones, with about 72% occurring only once. The source material was PBMCs. These receptors all stem from a woman in her thirties or forties in good health. Some clones in this sample may be carry-over from other donors' samples. Both conserved end residues are trimmed from each CDR3.

J gene,V gene,CDR3 protein
TRBJ1-2,TRBV29-1,SVGVSGDYGHT
TRBJ1-1,TRBV5-1,ASSLDGDLNTEAF
TRBJ2-4,TRBV28,ASSRYSGSGKNIQY
TRBJ1-1,TRBV11-2,ASSQGPLSPF
TRBJ1-3,TRBV7-6,ASSLAPGPSSGNTIY
TRBJ1-2,TRBV28,ASRRAGTNYGYT
TRBJ1-1,TRBV28,ASSETGAQTEAF
TRBJ1-5,TRBV28,ASKKTGAGQPQH
TRBJ2-2,TRBV7-9,ASSRSNTGELF
TRBJ1-2,TRBV29-1,SVPTGVYGYT
TRBJ2-5,TRBV6-1,ASSVPLGGGRRLNPVTQY
TRBJ2-7,TRBV30,AWSRFSGRLSYEQY
TRBJ2-3,TRBV7-3,ASSANTGGDTQY
TRBJ2-1,TRBV5-1,ASSIGSSGPSGQF
TRBJ2-5,TRBV2,ASTAERGTQY
TRBJ2-3,TRBV5-5,ASSARWTGTDTQY
TRBJ2-3,TRBV7-2,ASSAVAGYTDTQY
TRBJ2-2,TRBV6-5,ASSYAYTGELF
NA,TRBV29-1,SGRGRSLEQY
TRBJ2-7,TRBV5-1,ASSQSRTVPYEQY
TRBJ2-5,TRBV6-5,ASSYSMGETQY
TRBJ2-2,TRBV18,ASSPSSLTGNTGELF
TRBJ2-2,TRBV9,ASSVVQGGTGELF
TRBJ2-1,TRBV4-3,ASSQDLHNEQF
TRBJ2-1,TRBV7-3,ASSLIGVSRDSKGGSSYNEQF
TRBJ2-7,TRBV7-8,ASSLEPGTAYEQY
TRBJ1-3,TRBV4-3,ASSVYLGRQSGNTIY
TRBJ1-1,TRBV19,ASSIQDSTEAF
TRBJ1-1,TRBV2,ASSLGGGTEAF
TRBJ2-3,TRBV30,AWSPGWGGLDTQY
TRBJ2-7,TRBV11-2,ASSPGRAQTNYEQY
TRBJ2-5,TRBV12-5,ASGSGLAGPQETQY
TRBJ2-1,TRBV27,ASSPDSLVNEQF
TRBJ2-1,TRBV6-5,ASSRGAATYNEQF
TRBJ1-5,TRBV19,ASTPAGPRGRQPQH
TRBJ2-1,TRBV6-5,ASSYLTAGTYNEQF
TRBJ2-1,TRBV19,ASSIRTSGRHEQF
TRBJ2-1,TRBV9,ASSARSGYNEQF
TRBJ1-2,TRBV7-3,ASSSKGGWVGGYT
TRBJ2-5,TRBV10-3,AIREHSEETQY
TRBJ1-5,TRBV4-1,ASSQWSTNQPQH
TRBJ2-5,TRBV5-8,ASRRTGGYETQY
TRBJ2-2,TRBV7-3,ASSLKLAANTGELF
TRBJ1-4,TRBV7-6,ASRQGPGYGEKLF
TRBJ2-5,TRBV9,ASSVGASGSGETQY
TRBJ1-1,TRBV2,ASSEEALGRPKLS
TRBJ2-7,TRBV25-1,ASTGGSGFPYEQY
TRBJ2-5,TRBV6-6,ASSPDFSGQETQY
TRBJ2-7,TRBV4-1,ASSHPGTGLYEQY
TRBJ2-1,TRBV14,ASSQGVWGQPF
TRBJ2-7,TRBV30,AWKVQGPYEQY
TRBJ2-7,TRBV7-9,ASSPDWTSSVEQY
TRBJ2-7,TRBV11-2,ASSSRGLGTSGNPREQY
TRBJ2-7,TRBV28,ASRTDRSYEQY
TRBJ2-3,TRBV15,ATSRTHTDTQY
TRBJ2-7,TRBV5-1,ASSLVPGTGEQY
TRBJ2-1,TRBV9,ASSPGLNNEQF